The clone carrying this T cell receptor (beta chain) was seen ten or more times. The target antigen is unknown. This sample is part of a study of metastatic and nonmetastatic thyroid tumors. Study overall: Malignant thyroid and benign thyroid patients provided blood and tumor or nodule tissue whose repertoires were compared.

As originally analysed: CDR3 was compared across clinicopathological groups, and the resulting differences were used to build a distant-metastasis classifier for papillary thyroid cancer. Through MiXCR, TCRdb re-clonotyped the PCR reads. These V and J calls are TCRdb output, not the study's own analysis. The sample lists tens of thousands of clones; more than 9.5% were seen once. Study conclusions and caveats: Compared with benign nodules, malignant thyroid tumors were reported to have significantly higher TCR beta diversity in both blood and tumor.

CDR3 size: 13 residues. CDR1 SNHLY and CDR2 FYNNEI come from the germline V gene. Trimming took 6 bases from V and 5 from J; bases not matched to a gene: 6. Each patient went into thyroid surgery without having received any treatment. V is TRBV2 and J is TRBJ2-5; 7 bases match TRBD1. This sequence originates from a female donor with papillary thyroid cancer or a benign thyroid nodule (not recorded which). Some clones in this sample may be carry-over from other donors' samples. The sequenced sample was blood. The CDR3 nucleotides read TGTGCCAGCAGCGTTGACAGGGTTGAGACCCAGTACTTC. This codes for CASSVDRVETQYF.